A few counts support the clone carrying this T cell receptor beta chain. UMIs and a universal primer site were added when TCR cDNA was made by 5'RACE template switching. TCRdb re-derived calls from the 5' RACE reads in MiXCR, one entry per CDR3 protein. Altogether some 500,000 distinct CDR3 sequences are present, 13% being singletons, with the ten largest covering around 15%. Germline V gene sequence: CDR1 SGHTA, CDR2 FQGNSA. The CDR3 runs to 13 residues. Between the trimmed V and J ends, which lost 5 bases and 15 bases, there was a span of 20 bases. The record originates from a study of T cells after yellow fever vaccination.

This chain uses TRBV7-2 with TRBJ2-1, with D possibly TRBD1 on 6 matching bases. The clonotype comes from a man younger than 45 who received the YFV17D yellow fever vaccine. This specimen consisted of PBMCs, obtained on the day of the yellow fever booster vaccination. This CDR3 is CASSLDRTDFRFF. The CDR3 bases are TGTGCCAGCAGCCTTGACAGGACCGACTTTCGGTTCTTC.